This T cell receptor (beta chain) derives from a study of blood T cell repertoires in COVID-19. Background on the study: Acute and convalescent COVID-19 specimens originated in the United States, Italy and Spain.

The table came from immunoSEQ multiplex PCR; TCRdb's copy has only in-frame clones and leaves some out. The table records about 270,000 clones, about 82% of them present only once. From germline, CDR1 is GTSNPN and CDR2 SVGIG (reference sequence). The CDR3 is made up of 12 amino acids. Trimming cost V 1 base and J 8 bases, with 8 bases left between them. The sequencing sample was made of peripheral blood. The TCR originated in a woman of 80 years or more with COVID-19, enrolled during active disease. The genes are TRBV30 and TRBJ1-4; maybe TRBD1 (5 bases). For the CDR3, the DNA is TGTGCCTGGAGTGAGGCAGGGGAAAAACTGTTTTTT. Protein product: CAWSEAGEKLFF. The full variable domain, its missing parts supplied by reference TRBV30 and TRBJ1-4, is SQTIHQWPATLVQPVGSPLSLECTVEGTSNPNLYWYRQAAGRGLQLLFYSVGIGQISSEVPQNLSASRPQDRQFILSSKKLLLSDSGFYLCAWSEAGEKLFFGSGTQLSVL.